The clone carrying this T cell receptor (beta chain) occurred many times. Its antigen remains unknown. The source of the sample is a study of breast tumors, draining lymph nodes, adjacent tissues. Regarding the study as a whole: Tumor and nontumor repertoires were significantly more similar in luminal-like than in basal-like breast cancer. Most tumor T cells seemingly derive from lymph node, then expand in tumor.

Deletions cut 3 bases from V and 7 bases from J, with 13 bases between. CDR3 size: 15 residues. TCRdb processed the multiplex PCR reads anew with MiXCR; each CDR3 protein has one entry. The data contain 66,000 or so distinct CDR3 sequences, less than 50% of them singletons. What was sequenced was breast tumor tissue. This clonotype originated in a female donor with breast cancer. Some clones in this sample may be carry-over from other donors' samples. The V and J genes are TRBV12-3 or TRBV12-4 and TRBJ1-6, with D perhaps matching TRBD1 (5 bases). The CDR3 DNA follows: TGTGCCAGCAGTTTCGGGGGGATCGGGAATTCACCCCTCCACTTT. It codes for CASSFGGIGNSPLHF.